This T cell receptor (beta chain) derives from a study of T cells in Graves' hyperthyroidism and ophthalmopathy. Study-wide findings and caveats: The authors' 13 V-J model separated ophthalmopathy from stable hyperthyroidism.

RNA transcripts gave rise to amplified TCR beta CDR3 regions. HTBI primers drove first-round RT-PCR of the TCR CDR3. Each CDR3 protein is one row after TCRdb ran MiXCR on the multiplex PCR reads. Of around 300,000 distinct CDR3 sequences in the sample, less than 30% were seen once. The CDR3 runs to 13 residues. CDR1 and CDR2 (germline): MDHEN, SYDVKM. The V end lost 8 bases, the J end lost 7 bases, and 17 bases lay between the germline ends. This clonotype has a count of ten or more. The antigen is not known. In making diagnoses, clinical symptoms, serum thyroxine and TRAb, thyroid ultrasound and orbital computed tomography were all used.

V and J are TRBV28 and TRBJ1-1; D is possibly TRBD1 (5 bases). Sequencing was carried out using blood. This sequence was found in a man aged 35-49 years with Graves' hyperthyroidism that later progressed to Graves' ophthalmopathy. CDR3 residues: CASLDRGHFEAFF. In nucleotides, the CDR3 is TGTGCCAGCCTAGATCGGGGCCACTTTGAAGCTTTCTTT.